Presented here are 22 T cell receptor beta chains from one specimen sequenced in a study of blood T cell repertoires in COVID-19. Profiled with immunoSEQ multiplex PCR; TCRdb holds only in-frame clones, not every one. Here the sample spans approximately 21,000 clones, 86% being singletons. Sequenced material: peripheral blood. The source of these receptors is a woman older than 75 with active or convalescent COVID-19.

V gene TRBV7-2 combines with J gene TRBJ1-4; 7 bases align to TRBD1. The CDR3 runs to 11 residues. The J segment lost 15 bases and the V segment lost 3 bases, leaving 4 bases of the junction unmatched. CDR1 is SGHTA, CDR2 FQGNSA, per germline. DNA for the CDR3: TGTGCCAGCAGCTTGGACAGGAAAGTGTTTTTT. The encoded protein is CASSLDRKVFF.

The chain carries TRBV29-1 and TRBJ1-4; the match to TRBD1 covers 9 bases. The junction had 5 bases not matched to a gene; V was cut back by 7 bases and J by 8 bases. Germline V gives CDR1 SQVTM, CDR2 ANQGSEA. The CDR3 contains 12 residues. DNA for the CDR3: TGCAGCGGGGGACAGGGAGAGGAAAAACTGTTTTTT. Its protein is CSGGQGEEKLFF. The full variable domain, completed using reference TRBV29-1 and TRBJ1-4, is SAVISQKPSRDICQRGTSLTIQCQVDSQVTMMFWYRQQPGQSLTLIATANQGSEATYESGFVIDKFPISRPNLTFSTLTVSNMSPEDSSIYLCSGGQGEEKLFFGSGTQLSVL.

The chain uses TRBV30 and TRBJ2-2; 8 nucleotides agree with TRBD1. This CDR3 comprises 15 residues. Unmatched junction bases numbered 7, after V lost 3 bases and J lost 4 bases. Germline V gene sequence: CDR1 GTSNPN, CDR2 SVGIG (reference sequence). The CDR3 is CAWRKTGVSTGELFF. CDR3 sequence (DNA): TGTGCCTGGAGGAAGACAGGGGTGAGCACCGGGGAGCTGTTTTTT.

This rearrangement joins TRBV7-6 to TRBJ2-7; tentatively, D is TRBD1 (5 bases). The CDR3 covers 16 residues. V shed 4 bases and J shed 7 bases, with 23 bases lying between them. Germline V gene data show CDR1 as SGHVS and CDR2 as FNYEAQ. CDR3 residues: CASSSNPRGLAWEQYF. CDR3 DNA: TGTGCCAGCAGCTCTAATCCTAGGGGCCTGGCTTGGGAGCAGTACTTC.

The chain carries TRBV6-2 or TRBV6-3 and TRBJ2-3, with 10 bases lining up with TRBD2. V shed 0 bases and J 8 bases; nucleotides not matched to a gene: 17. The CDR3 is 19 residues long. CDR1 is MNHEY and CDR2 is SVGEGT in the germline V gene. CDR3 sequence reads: CASSYSVGSSGGDVRTQYF. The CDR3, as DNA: TGTGCCAGCAGTTACTCGGTTGGGTCGAGCGGGGGGGACGTGCGTACGCAGTATTTT.

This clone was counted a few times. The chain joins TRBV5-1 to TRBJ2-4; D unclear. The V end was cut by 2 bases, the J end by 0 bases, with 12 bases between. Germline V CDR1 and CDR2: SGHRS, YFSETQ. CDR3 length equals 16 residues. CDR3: CASSLTALLAKNIQYF. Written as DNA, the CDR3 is TGCGCCAGCAGCTTAACAGCTTTACTAGCCAAAAACATTCAGTACTTC.

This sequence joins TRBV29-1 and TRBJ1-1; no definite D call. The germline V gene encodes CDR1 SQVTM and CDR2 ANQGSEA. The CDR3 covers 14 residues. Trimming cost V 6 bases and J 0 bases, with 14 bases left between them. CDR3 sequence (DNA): TGCAGCGTCTTGAGGGCCTCAATGAACACTGAAGCTTTCTTT. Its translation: CSVLRASMNTEAFF.

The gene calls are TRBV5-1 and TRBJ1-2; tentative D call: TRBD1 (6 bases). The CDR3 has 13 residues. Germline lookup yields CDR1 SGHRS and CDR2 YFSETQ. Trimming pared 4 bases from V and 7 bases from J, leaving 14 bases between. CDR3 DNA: TGCGCCAGCAGCACGGGGGGGCCGGGTGGCTACACCTTC. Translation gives CASSTGGPGGYTF.

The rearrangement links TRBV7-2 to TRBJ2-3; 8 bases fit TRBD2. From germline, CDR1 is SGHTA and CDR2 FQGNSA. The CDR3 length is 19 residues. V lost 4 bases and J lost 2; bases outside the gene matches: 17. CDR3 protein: CASSSYPSRLAISTDTQYF. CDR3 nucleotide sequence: TGTGCCAGCAGCTCGTATCCCTCGCGACTAGCGATATCCACAGATACGCAGTATTTT.

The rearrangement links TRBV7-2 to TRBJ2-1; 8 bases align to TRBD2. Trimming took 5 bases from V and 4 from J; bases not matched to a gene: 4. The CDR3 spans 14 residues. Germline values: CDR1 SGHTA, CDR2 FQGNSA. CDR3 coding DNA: TGTGCCAGCAGCAGACTAGCGAGTTACAATGAGCAGTTCTTC. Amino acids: CASSRLASYNEQFF.

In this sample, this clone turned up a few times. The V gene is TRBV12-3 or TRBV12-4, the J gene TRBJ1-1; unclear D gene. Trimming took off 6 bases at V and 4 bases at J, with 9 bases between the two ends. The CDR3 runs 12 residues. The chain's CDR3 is CASRAGGTEAFF. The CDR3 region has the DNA TGTGCCAGCAGAGCAGGAGGCACTGAAGCTTTCTTT.

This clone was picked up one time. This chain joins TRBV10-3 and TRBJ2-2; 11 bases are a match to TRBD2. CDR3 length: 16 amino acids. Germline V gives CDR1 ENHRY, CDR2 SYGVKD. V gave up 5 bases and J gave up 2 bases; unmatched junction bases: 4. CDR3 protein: CAISPTSGGNTGELFF. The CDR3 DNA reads TGTGCCATCAGTCCTACTAGCGGGGGAAACACCGGGGAGCTGTTTTTT.

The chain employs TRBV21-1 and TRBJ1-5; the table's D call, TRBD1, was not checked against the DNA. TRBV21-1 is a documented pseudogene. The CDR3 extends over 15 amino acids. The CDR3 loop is CASSKAGQETQPQHF. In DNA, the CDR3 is TGTGCCAGCAGCAAAGCGGGACAGGAGACCCAGCCCCAGCATTTT.

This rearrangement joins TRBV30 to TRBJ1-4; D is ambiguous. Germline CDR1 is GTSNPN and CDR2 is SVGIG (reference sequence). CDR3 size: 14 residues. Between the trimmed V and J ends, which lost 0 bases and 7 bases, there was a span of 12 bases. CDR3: CAWSVGGPGEKLFF. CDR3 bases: TGTGCCTGGAGTGTTGGCGGGCCAGGTGAAAAACTGTTTTTT.

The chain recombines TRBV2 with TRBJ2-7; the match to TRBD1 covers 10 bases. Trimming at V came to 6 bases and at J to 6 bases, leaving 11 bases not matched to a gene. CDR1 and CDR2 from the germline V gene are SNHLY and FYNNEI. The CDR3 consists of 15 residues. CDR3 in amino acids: CASRTLTGGPGEQYF. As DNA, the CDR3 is TGTGCCAGCAGGACCCTGACAGGGGGCCCGGGCGAGCAGTACTTC.

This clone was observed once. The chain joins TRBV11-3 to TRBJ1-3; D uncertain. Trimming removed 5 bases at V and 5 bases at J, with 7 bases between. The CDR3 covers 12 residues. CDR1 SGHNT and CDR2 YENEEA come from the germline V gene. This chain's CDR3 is CASSQARNTIYF. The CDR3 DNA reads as TGTGCCAGCAGCCAGGCCAGAAACACCATATATTTT.

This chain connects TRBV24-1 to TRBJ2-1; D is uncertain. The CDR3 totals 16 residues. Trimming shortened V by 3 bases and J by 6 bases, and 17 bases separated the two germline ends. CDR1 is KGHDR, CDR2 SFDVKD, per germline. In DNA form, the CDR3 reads TGTGCCACCAGTGATCCCGCGCTGTCAGCGAGCAATGAGCAGTTCTTC. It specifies CATSDPALSASNEQFF.

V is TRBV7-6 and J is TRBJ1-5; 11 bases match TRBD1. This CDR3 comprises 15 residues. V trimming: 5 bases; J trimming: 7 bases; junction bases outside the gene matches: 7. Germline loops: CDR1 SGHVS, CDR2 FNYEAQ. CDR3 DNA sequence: TGTGCCAGCAGCCGGGACAGGGGGTCGGTGCAGCCCCAGCATTTT. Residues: CASSRDRGSVQPQHF.

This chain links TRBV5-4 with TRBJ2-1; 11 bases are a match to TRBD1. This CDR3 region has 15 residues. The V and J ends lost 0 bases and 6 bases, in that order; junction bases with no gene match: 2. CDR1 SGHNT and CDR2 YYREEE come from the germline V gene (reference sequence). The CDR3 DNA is TGTGCCAGCAGCTTGGCCGGGACAGGGGGCAATGAGCAGTTCTTC. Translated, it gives CASSLAGTGGNEQFF.

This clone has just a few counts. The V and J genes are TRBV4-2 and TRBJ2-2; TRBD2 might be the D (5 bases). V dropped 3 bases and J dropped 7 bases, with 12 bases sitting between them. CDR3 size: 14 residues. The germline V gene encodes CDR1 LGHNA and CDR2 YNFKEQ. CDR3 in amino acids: CASSHNGRGGELFF. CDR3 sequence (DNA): TGTGCCAGCAGCCATAACGGCCGGGGCGGGGAGCTGTTTTTT.

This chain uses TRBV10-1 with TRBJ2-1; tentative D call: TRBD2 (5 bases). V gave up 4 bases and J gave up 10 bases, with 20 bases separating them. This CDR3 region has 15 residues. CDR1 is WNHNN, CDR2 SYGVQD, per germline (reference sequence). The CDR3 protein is CASSVGGLARREQFF. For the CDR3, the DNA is TGCGCCAGCAGTGTTGGCGGCCTAGCCCGCAGAGAGCAGTTCTTC.

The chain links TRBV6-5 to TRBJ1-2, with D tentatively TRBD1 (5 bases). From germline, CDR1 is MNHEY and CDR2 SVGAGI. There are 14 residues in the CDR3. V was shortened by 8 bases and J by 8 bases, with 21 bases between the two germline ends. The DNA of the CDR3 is TGTGCCAGCGGGGCGGAGCGCCTCCGGACCGGCTACACCTTC. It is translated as CASGAERLRTGYTF.